Following are 32 T cell receptor beta chains from one sample sequenced in a study of T cell clonality in common variable immunodeficiency. General study results and limits: Common variable immunodeficiency TCR beta sequences reportedly had fewer deletions and N-nucleotide insertions.

Repertoires were generated with immunoSEQ multiplex PCR, while TCRdb's copy carries only in-frame clones and drops some. The repertoire consists of about 18,000 clones, none detected only once. Their target antigens are unknown. What was sequenced was peripheral blood mononuclear cells. These receptors were collected from a human donor with common variable immunodeficiency.

Note on this clone: The CDR3 end is not reached by the read, which stops 3 residues before it; the germline J gene fills it in. The rearrangement joins TRBV7-9 to TRBJ2-1, with a weak D call TRBD1 (5 bases). Germline CDR1 SEHNR, CDR2 FQNEAQ (reference sequence). The CDR3 spans 14 residues. The V and J ends lost 2 bases and 4 bases respectively, with 9 bases between them. CDR3 sequence: CASSLTQAYNEQFF. The DNA read from the CDR3 is TGTGCCAGCAGCTTAACACAGGCTTACAATGAG.

Notes on this clone: The read falls 3 residues short of the CDR3 end, and the missing part is taken from the germline J gene. The chain couples TRBV2 to TRBJ1-5; 8 bases are shared with TRBD1. The V segment lost 2 bases and the J segment 5 bases; nucleotides outside the gene matches: 11. Germline V gene lookup returns CDR1 SNHLY and CDR2 FYNNEI. The CDR3 runs to 17 residues. The CDR3 bases that were read are TGTGCCAGCAGTGAACAAAGACAGGGGAACAAACATCAGCCC. It codes for CASSEQRQGNKHQP. The entire CDR3 reads CASSEQRQGNKHQPQHF. The entire variable domain, with the rest obtained from reference TRBV2 and TRBJ1-5, is as follows: EPEVTQTPSHQVTQMGQEVILRCVPISNHLYFYWYRQILGQKVEFLVSFYNNEISEKSEIFDDQFSVERPDGSNFTLKIRSTKLEDSAMYFCASSEQRQGNKHQPQHFGDGTRLSIL.

This clone was counted at least ten times. The observed sequence ends 3 residues before the CDR3 terminus, with the missing tail filled in from the germline J gene. The chain recombines TRBV5-1 with TRBJ2-2; 8 nucleotides match TRBD1. Germline values: CDR1 SGHRS, CDR2 YFSETQ. Germline trimming cut 4 bases from V and 5 bases from J; bases unmatched to any gene: 13. There are 17 residues in the CDR3. The sequenced part of the CDR3 DNA is TGCGCCAGCAGCCCCATCGATCGGGACAGGAGAACCGGGGAG. Its translation is CASSPIDRDRRTGE. In full, the CDR3 is CASSPIDRDRRTGELFF.

This clone showed up many times. From the germline J gene comes the end of the CDR3, since the read stops 3 residues before it. The chain recombines TRBV2 with TRBJ1-5, with D possibly being TRBD1 (6 bases). The CDR3 is made up of 15 amino acids. Germline V gene data show CDR1 as SNHLY and CDR2 as FYNNEI. V lost 6 bases and J lost 3, with 15 bases in between. The part of the CDR3 DNA that was read is TGTGCCAGCAGCCCATCCGGGACATACAATCAGCCC. It is translated as CASSPSGTYNQP. The full CDR3 reads CASSPSGTYNQPQHF.

Turning to this clone: The read terminates 3 residues before the CDR3 end, so the remaining end is supplied by the germline J gene. The chain links TRBV19 to TRBJ1-1; possibly TRBD1 for D (5 bases). V lost 5 bases to trimming and J lost 1 base, with 11 bases between them. Looked up from germline, CDR1 is LNHDA and CDR2 is SQIVND (reference sequence). The CDR3 covers 14 residues. CDR3 loop: CASSVYGANTEAFF. The sequenced CDR3 bases are TGTGCCAGTAGTGTTTATGGGGCGAACACTGAA.

In the case of this clone: Read coverage stops 3 residues before the CDR3 terminus; the germline J gene supplies the remainder. V is TRBV7-3 and J is TRBJ1-5; 9 bases line up with TRBD1. The CDR3 is made up of 13 amino acids. Germline V gene data show CDR1 as SGHTA and CDR2 as FQGTGA. Trimming cost V 4 bases and J 7 bases; bases outside gene matches: 2. The sequenced CDR3 bases are TGTGCCAGCAGCTGGGGACAGGGCCAGCCC. As protein: CASSWGQGQP. The complete CDR3 reads CASSWGQGQPQHF.

This clone was seen repeatedly, ten times or more. The read comes to an end 3 residues before the CDR3 does, leaving the germline J gene to fill in the end. The V call is TRBV7-9, the J call TRBJ1-1, with a tentative D call TRBD1 (5 bases). The CDR3 loop spans 14 amino acids. CDR1 and CDR2 from the germline V gene are SEHNR and FQNEAQ (reference sequence). V was clipped by 5 bases and J by 5 bases, with 15 bases between them. CDR3 bases read: TGTGCCAGCAGCCCCCCCAGGGCGAGAACTGAA. Translated, it gives CASSPPRARTE. The entire CDR3 sequence reads CASSPPRARTEAFF.

This clone is medium-sized. The CDR3 goes on 3 residues after the read ends, and that part is filled in from the germline J gene. V usage is TRBV19 and J usage is TRBJ2-3; unclear D gene. Germline CDR1 LNHDA, CDR2 SQIVND (reference sequence). The length of the CDR3 is 11 residues. V lost 9 bases and J lost 5, with 9 bases in between. CDR3 sequence reads: CASSKLDTQYF. CDR3 DNA (partial): TGTGCCAGCTCTAAGCTAGATACG.

This clone showed up many times. The sequenced fragment ends 3 residues before the CDR3 boundary, so the rest is inferred from the germline J gene. This chain links TRBV12-3 or TRBV12-4 with TRBJ2-7, with 10 bases matching TRBD2. The CDR3 totals 13 residues. The junction had 4 bases not matched to a gene; V was cut back by 6 bases and J by 5 bases. The sequenced part of the CDR3 DNA is TGTGCCAGCAGCTTTACTAGCGGGAACGAG. It translates to CASSFTSGNE. The whole CDR3 protein reads CASSFTSGNEQYF.

As regards this clone: The CDR3 is cut off 3 residues early in the read; its end comes from the germline J gene. The J gene is TRBJ2-7, the V gene TRBV11-2; D is perhaps TRBD1 (6 bases). The CDR3 runs 13 residues. The germline V and J ends were trimmed by 4 bases and 3 bases, with 10 bases remaining between them. CDR1 is SGHAT, CDR2 FQNNGV, per germline. The CDR3 protein is CASSYLQGYEQYF. Incomplete CDR3 DNA: TGTGCCAGCAGCTATCTACAGGGCTACGAG.

This clone was observed at least ten times. The read ends 3 residues before the CDR3 terminus; that terminus is restored from the germline J gene. The rearrangement joins TRBV5-1 to TRBJ2-7; 10 positions agree with TRBD2. Germline lookup yields CDR1 SGHRS and CDR2 YFSETQ. The CDR3 has 15 residues. The ends lost 4 bases at V and 6 bases at J; junction bases unmatched: 10. The covered CDR3 bases are TGCGCCAGCAGCCGACCTAGCGGGAGTCTCTCCGAG. Translation: CASSRPSGSLSE. In full, the CDR3 reads CASSRPSGSLSEQYF.

At least ten counts were recorded for this clone. With the read ending 3 residues before the CDR3 end, the germline J gene is used to fill in that end. V is TRBV30 and J is TRBJ2-7; 11 bases line up with TRBD1. The CDR3 contains 15 residues. The germline gives CDR1 GTSNPN, CDR2 SVGIG (reference sequence). The V segment lost 3 bases and the J segment 3 bases; nucleotides outside the gene matches: 7. Partial CDR3 DNA: TGTGCCTGGAGGACTCCCGGGACAGGGGGCTACGAG. Amino acid sequence: CAWRTPGTGGYE. The whole CDR3 is CAWRTPGTGGYEQYF.

By sample share, this clone is medium-sized. Read coverage stops 3 residues before the CDR3 terminus; the germline J gene supplies the remainder. V and J are TRBV19 and TRBJ1-1; no clear D. CDR3 size: 13 residues. Germline CDR1 is LNHDA and CDR2 is SQIVND (reference sequence). Trimming took off 7 bases at V and 7 bases at J, with 16 bases between the two ends. CDR3 loop: CASILTGHLEAFF. The sequenced CDR3 bases are TGTGCCAGTATTCTAACCGGTCACCTTGAA.

This clone was recorded many times. The read ends 3 residues shy of where the CDR3 ends; the end is completed using the germline J gene. This chain uses TRBV7-9 with TRBJ2-1; 9 nucleotides match TRBD1. Germline CDR1 SEHNR, CDR2 FQNEAQ (reference sequence). J lost 8 bases, V lost 6 bases, and 11 bases had no gene match. CDR3 length: 15 residues. The CDR3 region is CASRMGTGLGDEQFF. Partial CDR3 DNA: TGTGCCAGCAGAATGGGGACAGGGCTCGGCGATGAG.

This clone was observed at least ten times. The DNA ends 3 residues before the CDR3 does, and the rest of the CDR3 is filled in from the germline J gene. This rearrangement joins TRBV5-1 to TRBJ2-1, with D hard to call. The CDR3 runs to 15 residues. Trimming removed 0 bases at V and 1 base at J, with 8 bases between. CDR1 is SGHRS, CDR2 YFSETQ, per germline. CDR3: CASSLEGGSYNEQFF. The covered CDR3 bases are TGCGCCAGCAGCTTGGAGGGTGGGTCCTACAATGAG. The full variable domain, in which reference TRBV5-1 and TRBJ2-1 provide the parts outside the CDR3, is KAGVTQTPRYLIKTRGQQVTLSCSPISGHRSVSWYQQTPGQGLQFLFEYFSETQRNKGNFPGRFSGRQFSNSRSEMNVSTLELGDSALYLCASSLEGGSYNEQFFGPGTRLTVL.

There are many counts of this clone. The CDR3 end lies 3 residues beyond the end of the read and is filled in from the germline J gene. J is TRBJ2-2 and V is TRBV30, with no clear D. Germline CDR1 reads GTSNPN; CDR2 reads SVGIG (reference sequence). Trimming cost V 0 bases and J 6 bases, with 8 bases left between them. The CDR3 is made up of 13 amino acids. The sequenced part of the CDR3 DNA is TGTGCCTGGAGTGTTTTGGCAGCCGGGGAG. Its protein is CAWSVLAAGE. The whole CDR3 sequence is CAWSVLAAGELFF.

This clone was counted many times. The missing CDR3 end, 3 residues past where the read stops, is filled in from the germline J gene. The genes are TRBV7-8 and TRBJ2-1; 8 bases are shared with TRBD2. Germline values: CDR1 SGHVS, CDR2 FQNEAQ. This CDR3 is built from 14 residues. The trim removed 8 bases at V and 5 bases at J, leaving 8 bases unmatched. This CDR3 reads CASLTAGVNNEQFF. CDR3 bases read: TGTGCCAGCCTTACAGCGGGAGTCAACAATGAG.

This clone has a count of ten or more. The sequenced fragment ends 3 residues before the CDR3 boundary, so the rest is inferred from the germline J gene. The rearrangement uses TRBV2 and TRBJ1-2; 9 bases are a match to TRBD1. CDR3 length: 15 residues. Germline CDR1 SNHLY, CDR2 FYNNEI. J lost 4 bases, V lost 5 bases, and 8 bases had no gene match. CDR3 protein: CASSPQGAMTYGYTF. CDR3 DNA, as far as it was read: TGTGCCAGCAGTCCACAGGGGGCAATGACCTATGGC.

This clone occurred many times. The CDR3 goes on 3 residues after the read ends, and that part is filled in from the germline J gene. The chain combines TRBV7-8 with TRBJ2-6, with 9 nucleotides matching TRBD1. With V trimmed by 3 bases and J by 4 bases, 4 bases remained unmatched. Germline V gives CDR1 SGHVS, CDR2 FQNEAQ. CDR3 size: 16 residues. The DNA read from the CDR3 is TGTGCCAGCAGCTTTGGACAGGGGTACGGGGCCAACGTC. Its protein is CASSFGQGYGANV. The CDR3 in its entirety is CASSFGQGYGANVLTF.

In its sample, this clone was seen many times. The read comes to an end 3 residues before the CDR3 does, leaving the germline J gene to fill in the end. The genes are TRBV30 and TRBJ2-2; 10 nucleotides agree with TRBD2. Per germline, CDR1 GTSNPN and CDR2 SVGIG (reference sequence). The CDR3 is made up of 16 amino acids. Trimming removed 3 bases from V and 6 bases from J; junction bases left unmatched: 10. CDR3 sequence: CAWSPATSGRAGELFF. The CDR3 bases that were read are TGTGCCTGGAGCCCCGCTACCAGCGGGAGGGCCGGGGAG.

This clone was seen more than once but under ten times. The read is 3 residues too short to cover the CDR3 end, so that end is filled in from the germline J gene. This rearrangement joins TRBV10-2 to TRBJ2-7; 8 bases are a match to TRBD2. Trimming removed 6 bases from V and 3 bases from J; junction bases left unmatched: 10. The CDR3 contains 15 residues. Germline lookup yields CDR1 WSHSY and CDR2 SAAADI. CDR3 DNA (partial): TGCGCCAGCAGGGACGGAAGCGGGAGTCTCTACGAG. This sequence encodes CASRDGSGSLYE. The whole CDR3 protein reads CASRDGSGSLYEQYF.

This clone came up many times. The sequence runs out 3 residues before the end of the CDR3; the remainder is reconstructed from the germline J gene. The chain links TRBV29-1 to TRBJ1-5; possibly TRBD1 for D (6 bases). The CDR3 is 14 amino acids. Germline V gene sequence: CDR1 SQVTM, CDR2 ANQGSEA. The V and J ends lost 7 bases and 5 bases respectively, with 18 bases between them. Partial CDR3 DNA: TGCAGCGCAAATATACAGGGCCGAGATCAGCCC. This codes for CSANIQGRDQP. The CDR3 in its entirety is CSANIQGRDQPQHF.

This clone was counted ten times or more. The CDR3 end is not reached by the read, which stops 3 residues before it; the germline J gene fills it in. This chain connects TRBV5-1 to TRBJ2-1; 7 positions match TRBD1. In germline, CDR1 is SGHRS, CDR2 YFSETQ. After removal of 3 bases from V and 6 bases from J, the junction contained 6 bases not matched to a gene. The length of the CDR3 is 14 residues. The CDR3 sequence is CASSYPGQSNEQFF. The CDR3 DNA, read in part, is TGCGCCAGCAGCTACCCGGGACAGAGCAATGAG.

Turning to this clone: The CDR3 end lies 3 residues beyond the end of the read and is filled in from the germline J gene. V and J are TRBV30 and TRBJ2-1, with 7 bases fitting TRBD2. Unmatched junction bases numbered 4, after V lost 5 bases and J lost 6 bases. The CDR3 consists of 12 residues. Per the germline V gene, CDR1 is GTSNPN and CDR2 is SVGIG (reference sequence). The part of the CDR3 DNA that was read is TGTGCCTGGCGGGACTACCCCAATGAG. It codes for CAWRDYPNE. In full, the CDR3 reads CAWRDYPNEQFF.

This clone was seen repeatedly, ten times or more. The sequenced part of the CDR3 DNA is TGTGCCAGCAGTGGGATAGCGGGAGGCTCCTACAATGAG. Its protein is CASSGIAGGSYNE. The CDR3, in full, reads CASSGIAGGSYNEQFF. The gene calls are TRBV6-1 and TRBJ2-1; 10 positions match TRBD2. The CDR3 end is not reached by the read, which stops 3 residues before it; the germline J gene fills it in. The trim removed 4 bases at V and 0 bases at J, leaving 3 bases unmatched. Germline values: CDR1 MNHNS, CDR2 SASEGT. The CDR3 runs 16 residues.

This clone came up many times. The read falls 3 residues short of the CDR3 end, and the missing part is taken from the germline J gene. This chain links TRBV5-5 with TRBJ1-1; a weak D match, TRBD1 (5 bases). CDR1 is SGHKS, CDR2 YYEKEE, per germline (reference sequence). V gave up 2 bases and J gave up 0 bases, with 8 bases separating them. The CDR3 spans 14 residues. The CDR3 reads CASSFDSVNTEAFF. Incomplete CDR3 DNA: TGTGCCAGCAGCTTTGACAGCGTGAACACTGAA.

This clone has a count of ten or more. The CDR3 is cut off 3 residues early in the read; its end comes from the germline J gene. The V gene is TRBV5-1, the J gene TRBJ1-3; D is ambiguous. V was trimmed by 4 bases and J by 2 bases, leaving 16 bases between them. This CDR3 is 16 amino acids long. Per the germline V gene, CDR1 is SGHRS and CDR2 is YFSETQ. The covered CDR3 bases are TGCGCCAGCAGCACCCCGGCGAGGGCCCCTGGAAACACC. Translating it yields CASSTPARAPGNT. The CDR3 as a whole reads CASSTPARAPGNTIYF.

This clone has ten or more counts. The missing CDR3 end, 3 residues past where the read stops, is filled in from the germline J gene. J is TRBJ1-2 and V is TRBV18, with TRBD1 identical over 7 bases. The CDR3 extends over 16 amino acids. V shed 3 bases, J shed 4 bases, and the junction held 11 bases outside the gene matches. Germline-derived CDR1 and CDR2 are KGHSH and LQKENI. The sequenced part of the CDR3 DNA is TGTGCCAGCTCACCCGCAGGACAGGCAACCACCTATGGC. Translation: CASSPAGQATTYG. The full CDR3 protein is CASSPAGQATTYGYTF.

This clone was recorded at least ten times. Sequencing ends 3 residues short of the CDR3 end; the germline J gene provides the rest. The gene calls are TRBV18 and TRBJ2-1; tentative D call: TRBD1 (5 bases). CDR1 is KGHSH, CDR2 LQKENI, per germline. V was trimmed by 2 bases and J by 5 bases, leaving 16 bases between them. This CDR3 spans 16 amino acids. The chain's CDR3 is CASSPRSQQVNNEQFF. The DNA read from the CDR3 is TGTGCCAGCTCACCAAGATCCCAACAGGTAAACAATGAG.

There are many counts of this clone. The CDR3 is cut off 3 residues early in the read; its end comes from the germline J gene. The chain links TRBV4-1 to TRBJ2-2, with 11 bases aligning to TRBD2. The CDR3 has 17 amino acids. The trim removed 4 bases at V and 3 bases at J, leaving 7 bases unmatched. Germline V gene data show CDR1 as MGHRA and CDR2 as YSYEKL. CDR3 DNA (partial): TGCGCCAGCAGCCTACCGGGACTAGCGGAGGACACCGGGGAG. Encoded protein: CASSLPGLAEDTGE. The full-length CDR3 reads as CASSLPGLAEDTGELFF.

This clone was seen at least ten times. The CDR3 bases that were read are TGTGCCAGCTCACTCGGACTAGTGGGGACCTACGAG. Its translation: CASSLGLVGTYE. The CDR3, in full, reads CASSLGLVGTYEQYF. This chain uses TRBV18 with TRBJ2-7, with 7 bases fitting TRBD2. The read halts 3 residues ahead of the CDR3 end, with the missing end drawn from the germline J gene. Germline CDR1 and CDR2: KGHSH and LQKENI. The CDR3 totals 15 residues. V lost 4 bases and J lost 2; bases outside the gene matches: 8.

This clone was seen at least ten times. The CDR3 end is not reached by the read, which stops 3 residues before it; the germline J gene fills it in. The rearrangement links TRBV5-1 to TRBJ2-3; 7 bases map to TRBD1. Unmatched junction bases numbered 11, after V lost 1 base and J lost 0 bases. Germline CDR1 SGHRS, CDR2 YFSETQ. The length of the CDR3 is 18 residues. CDR3 sequence reads: CASSLWRTGQASTDTQYF. The CDR3 DNA, read in part, is TGCGCCAGCAGCTTGTGGCGAACCGGACAGGCTAGCACAGATACG.